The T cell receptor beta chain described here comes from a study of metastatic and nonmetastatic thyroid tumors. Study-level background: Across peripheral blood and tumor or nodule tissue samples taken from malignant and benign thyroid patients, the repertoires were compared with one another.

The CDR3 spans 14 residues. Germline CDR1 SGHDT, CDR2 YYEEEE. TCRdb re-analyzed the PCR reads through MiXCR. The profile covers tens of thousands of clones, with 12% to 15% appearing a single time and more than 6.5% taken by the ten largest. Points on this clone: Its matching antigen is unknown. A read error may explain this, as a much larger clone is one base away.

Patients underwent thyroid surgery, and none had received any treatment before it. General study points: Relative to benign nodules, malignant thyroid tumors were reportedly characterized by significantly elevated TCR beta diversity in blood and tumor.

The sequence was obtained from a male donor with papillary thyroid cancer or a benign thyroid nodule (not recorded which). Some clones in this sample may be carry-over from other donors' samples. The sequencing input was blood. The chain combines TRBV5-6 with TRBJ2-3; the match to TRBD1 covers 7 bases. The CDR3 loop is CSSSQQGSTDTQYF. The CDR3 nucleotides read TGTTCCAGCAGCCAACAGGGGAGCACAGATACGCAGTATTTT.